What follows are 15 T cell receptor beta chains derived from one specimen sequenced in a study of blood T cell repertoires in COVID-19 (dated by TCRdb to 2019 to 2021). Library prep was done by the immunoSEQ multiplex PCR assay. Here the immuneACCESS table is served through TCRdb, limited to in-frame sequences with V and J called. Missing clones are a known gap in these copies; in checked studies unresolved V genes cover under half, and the rest lacks a known reason. The sample includes around 130,000 clones, with 82% observed a single time. 9% to 14% of the sample comes from the top ten. The material sequenced was peripheral blood. Receptors originate from a human donor in a cohort sampled during active COVID-19.

The J gene is TRBJ2-1, the V gene TRBV9; 8 bases are a match to TRBD1. Germline values: CDR1 SGDLS, CDR2 YYNGEE. J gave up 1 base and V 4 bases, and 4 bases lay outside the gene matches. The CDR3 runs 15 residues. CDR3: CASSYDRGSYNEQFF. CDR3 in DNA: TGTGCCAGCAGCTACGACAGGGGTTCCTACAATGAGCAGTTCTTC.

This rearrangement joins TRBV18 to TRBJ2-7, with a weak D call TRBD1 (6 bases). CDR3 length: 15 residues. Trimming removed 1 base at V and 5 bases at J, with 15 bases between. Germline V CDR1 and CDR2: KGHSH, LQKENI. CDR3 sequence (DNA): TGTGCCAGCTCACCACGGGGGCCGCTCCCCGACGAGCAGTACTTC. This encodes CASSPRGPLPDEQYF.

The chain combines TRBV23-1 with TRBJ2-7, with D tentatively TRBD1 (6 bases). TRBV23-1 is assigned to the ORF class and has an uncertain function. V dropped 6 bases and J dropped 5 bases, with 11 bases sitting between them. This CDR3 has 12 amino acids. The CDR3 sequence is CASSEDSDEQYF. The CDR3 DNA sequence: TGCGCCAGCAGCGAGGACAGCGACGAGCAGTACTTC.

A single count supports this clone. J is TRBJ2-3 and V is TRBV5-6, with D perhaps matching TRBD1 (5 bases). V shed 6 bases and J shed 2 bases, with 16 bases lying between them. Germline lookup yields CDR1 SGHDT and CDR2 YYEEEE. The CDR3 has 15 amino acids. CDR3: CASIQGHAFTDTQYF. As DNA, the CDR3 is TGTGCCAGCATCCAAGGACACGCTTTCACAGATACGCAGTATTTT.

The chain uses TRBV5-1 and TRBJ2-7; 11 bases agree with TRBD1. V dropped 5 bases and J dropped 6; count of bases not matched to a gene: 7. Germline CDR1 SGHRS, CDR2 YFSETQ. This CDR3 is built from 14 residues. The CDR3 protein is CASRSGTGGTEQYF. In DNA, the CDR3 is TGCGCCAGCAGGTCTGGGACAGGGGGAACCGAGCAGTACTTC. Using reference TRBV5-1 and TRBJ2-7 for the parts outside the CDR3, the full variable domain is KAGVTQTPRYLIKTRGQQVTLSCSPISGHRSVSWYQQTPGQGLQFLFEYFSETQRNKGNFPGRFSGRQFSNSRSEMNVSTLELGDSALYLCASRSGTGGTEQYFGPGTRLTVT.

The rearrangement joins TRBV2 to TRBJ1-2, with D tentatively TRBD1 (5 bases). V dropped 2 bases and J dropped 5 bases, with 9 bases sitting between them. The CDR3 runs to 13 residues. CDR1 and CDR2 from the germline V gene are SNHLY and FYNNEI. The CDR3 DNA is TGTGCCAGCAGTGAAAAGGCAGGGTATGGCTACACCTTC. It specifies CASSEKAGYGYTF.

The genes are TRBV19 and TRBJ1-2; TRBD1 matches at 9 bases. The CDR3 is 14 residues long. CDR1 LNHDA and CDR2 SQIVND come from the germline V gene (reference sequence). The J segment lost 4 bases and the V segment lost 6 bases, leaving 6 bases of the junction unmatched. The CDR3 nucleotides read TGTGCCAGTAGCCGGGACAGGGTGGTCTATGGCTACACCTTC. Amino acids: CASSRDRVVYGYTF.

The chain combines TRBV5-1 with TRBJ2-5; 9 bases are shared with TRBD2. J was trimmed by 5 bases and V by 3 bases; bases with no gene match: 5. The germline V gene encodes CDR1 SGHRS and CDR2 YFSETQ. CDR3 length: 14 residues. DNA for the CDR3: TGCGCCAGCAGCTCTGAGCGGGGGGAGGAGACCCAGTACTTC. It translates to CASSSERGEETQYF.

This clone was counted once. The chain couples TRBV7-9 to TRBJ2-2, with 7 positions matching TRBD2. The germline V gene encodes CDR1 SEHNR and CDR2 FQNEAQ (reference sequence). This CDR3 is 17 amino acids long. V trimming: 1 base; J trimming: 0 bases; junction bases outside the gene matches: 5. CDR3 region: CASSLGEGPPNTGELFF. The DNA of the CDR3 is TGTGCCAGCAGCTTAGGGGAGGGACCGCCGAACACCGGGGAGCTGTTTTTT.

The sample holds a few counts of this clone. The J gene is TRBJ1-5, the V gene TRBV28; D remains ambiguous. The CDR3 has 15 residues. Trimming took off 6 bases at V and 1 base at J, with 13 bases between the two ends. Germline values: CDR1 MDHEN, CDR2 SYDVKM. CDR3 loop: CASSPGPGSNQPQHF. The CDR3, as DNA: TGTGCCAGCAGCCCCGGGCCGGGAAGCAATCAGCCCCAGCATTTT.

The V gene is TRBV5-6, the J gene TRBJ2-7; 9 bases are a match to TRBD1. The CDR3 is 15 residues long. Germline CDR1 SGHDT, CDR2 YYEEEE. The trim removed 4 bases at V and 4 bases at J, leaving 9 bases unmatched. CDR3 region: CASSRSGTGNYEQYF. The CDR3 DNA is TGTGCCAGCAGCAGATCCGGGACAGGGAATTACGAGCAGTACTTC.

V and J are TRBV7-2 and TRBJ2-7; 13 bases map to TRBD2. The length of the CDR3 is 15 residues. V gave up 3 bases and J gave up 5 bases; unmatched junction bases: 4. Per germline, CDR1 SGHTA and CDR2 FQGNSA. The CDR3 spells CASSFALAGGDEQYF. CDR3 nucleotide sequence: TGTGCCAGCAGCTTCGCACTAGCGGGGGGGGACGAGCAGTACTTC.

The chain recombines TRBV4-1 with TRBJ1-3; no definite D call. This CDR3 region has 15 residues. Trimming left V 2 bases short and J 3 bases short, with 11 bases between. CDR1 and CDR2 from the germline V gene are MGHRA and YSYEKL. CDR3 amino acids: CASSQRDILGNTIYF. The CDR3 coding sequence is TGCGCCAGCAGCCAACGCGACATCCTTGGAAACACCATATATTTT.

The J gene is TRBJ2-7, the V gene TRBV3-1 (or the pseudogene TRBV3-2); D is perhaps TRBD1 (6 bases). CDR3 length: 13 residues. V was shortened by 1 base and J by 6 bases, with 10 bases between the two germline ends. CDR1 and CDR2 from the germline V gene are LGHDT and YNNKEL (reference sequence). CDR3 DNA sequence: TGTGCCAGCAGCCAAGGGTCCAGGGGCGAGCAGTACTTC. It codes for CASSQGSRGEQYF.

This clone was counted a few times. The genes are TRBV5-6 and TRBJ1-6, with D tentatively TRBD1 (6 bases). V was cut by 4 bases and J by 1 base, with 9 bases left in between. This CDR3 contains 15 residues. CDR1 and CDR2 (germline): SGHDT, YYEEEE. CDR3 in amino acids: CASSPQGSYNSPLHF. The CDR3 bases are TGTGCCAGCAGCCCTCAGGGGTCCTATAATTCACCCCTCCACTTT.